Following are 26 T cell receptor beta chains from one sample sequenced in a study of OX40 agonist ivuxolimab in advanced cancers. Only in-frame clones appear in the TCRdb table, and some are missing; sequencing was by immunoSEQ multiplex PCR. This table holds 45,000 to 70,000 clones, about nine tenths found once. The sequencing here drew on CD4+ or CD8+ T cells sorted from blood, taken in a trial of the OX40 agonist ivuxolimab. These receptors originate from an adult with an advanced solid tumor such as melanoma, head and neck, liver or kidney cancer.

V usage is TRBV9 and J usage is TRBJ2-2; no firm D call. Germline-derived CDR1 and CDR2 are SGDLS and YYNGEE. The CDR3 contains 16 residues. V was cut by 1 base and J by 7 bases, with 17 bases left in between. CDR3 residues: CASSVQAVVGNGELFF. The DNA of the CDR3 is TGTGCCAGCAGCGTACAAGCAGTCGTGGGAAACGGGGAGCTGTTTTTT.

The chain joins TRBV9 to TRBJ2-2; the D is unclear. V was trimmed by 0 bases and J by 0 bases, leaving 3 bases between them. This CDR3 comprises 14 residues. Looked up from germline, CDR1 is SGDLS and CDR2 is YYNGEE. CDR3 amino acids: CASSVAANTGELFF. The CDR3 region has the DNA TGTGCCAGCAGCGTAGCTGCGAACACCGGGGAGCTGTTTTTT.

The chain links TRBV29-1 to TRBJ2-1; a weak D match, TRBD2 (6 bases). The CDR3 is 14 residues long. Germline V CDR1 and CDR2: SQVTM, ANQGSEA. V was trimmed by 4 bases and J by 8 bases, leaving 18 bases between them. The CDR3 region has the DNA TGCAGCGTTGGGGCCAGCGGGCGAGGCGATGAGCAGTTCTTC. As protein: CSVGASGRGDEQFF.

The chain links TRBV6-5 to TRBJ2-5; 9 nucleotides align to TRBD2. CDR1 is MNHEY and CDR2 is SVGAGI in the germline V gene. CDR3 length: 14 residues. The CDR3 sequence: CVTKTSGKQETQYF. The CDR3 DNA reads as TGTGTCACCAAGACTAGCGGAAAACAAGAGACCCAGTACTTC.

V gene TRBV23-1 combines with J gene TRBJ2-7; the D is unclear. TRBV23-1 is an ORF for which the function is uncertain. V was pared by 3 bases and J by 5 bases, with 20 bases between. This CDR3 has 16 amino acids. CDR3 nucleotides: TGCGCCAGCAGTCATCGAAACTCGATTCTCTACCACGAGCAGTACTTC. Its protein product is CASSHRNSILYHEQYF.

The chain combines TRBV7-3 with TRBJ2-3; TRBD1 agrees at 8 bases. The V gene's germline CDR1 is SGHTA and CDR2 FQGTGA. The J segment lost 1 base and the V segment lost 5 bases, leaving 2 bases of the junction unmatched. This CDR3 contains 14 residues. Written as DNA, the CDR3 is TGTGCCAGCAGCCAACAGGGGGGCACAGATACGCAGTATTTT. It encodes CASSQQGGTDTQYF.

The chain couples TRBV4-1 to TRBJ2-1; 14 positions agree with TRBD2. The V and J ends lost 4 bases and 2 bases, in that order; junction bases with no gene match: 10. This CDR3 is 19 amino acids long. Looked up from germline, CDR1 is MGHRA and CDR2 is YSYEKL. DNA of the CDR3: TGCGCCAGCAGCCGCAGAGCCGCGACTAGCGGGGGGGCCTACAATGAGCAGTTCTTC. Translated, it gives CASSRRAATSGGAYNEQFF.

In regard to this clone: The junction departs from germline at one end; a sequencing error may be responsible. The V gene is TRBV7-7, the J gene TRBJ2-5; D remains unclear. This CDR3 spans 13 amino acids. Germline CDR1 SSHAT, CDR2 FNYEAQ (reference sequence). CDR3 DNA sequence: TGTGCTAGCAGCTTGGGTAGACAAGAGACCCAGTACTTC. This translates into CASSLGRQETQYF.

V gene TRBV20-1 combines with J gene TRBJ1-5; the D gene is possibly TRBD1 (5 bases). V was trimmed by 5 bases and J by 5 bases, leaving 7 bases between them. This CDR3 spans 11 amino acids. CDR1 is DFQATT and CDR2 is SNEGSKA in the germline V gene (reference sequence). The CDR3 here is CSAGGDQPQHF. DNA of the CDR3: TGCAGTGCTGGGGGGGATCAGCCCCAGCATTTT.

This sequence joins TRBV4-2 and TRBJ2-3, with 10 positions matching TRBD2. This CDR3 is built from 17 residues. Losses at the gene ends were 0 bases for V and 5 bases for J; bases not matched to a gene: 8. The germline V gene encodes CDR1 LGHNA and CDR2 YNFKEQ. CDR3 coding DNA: TGTGCCAGCAGCCAAGAACCAGCGGGAGGGCCTATAGATACGCAGTATTTT. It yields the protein CASSQEPAGGPIDTQYF.

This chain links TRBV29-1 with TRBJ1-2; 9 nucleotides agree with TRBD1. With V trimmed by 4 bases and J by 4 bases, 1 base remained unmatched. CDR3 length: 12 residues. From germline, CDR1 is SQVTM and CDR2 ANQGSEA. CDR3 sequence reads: CSVGTGAYGYTF. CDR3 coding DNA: TGCAGCGTTGGGACAGGGGCCTATGGCTACACCTTC. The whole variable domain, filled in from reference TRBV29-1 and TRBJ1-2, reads SAVISQKPSRDICQRGTSLTIQCQVDSQVTMMFWYRQQPGQSLTLIATANQGSEATYESGFVIDKFPISRPNLTFSTLTVSNMSPEDSSIYLCSVGTGAYGYTFGSGTRLTVV.

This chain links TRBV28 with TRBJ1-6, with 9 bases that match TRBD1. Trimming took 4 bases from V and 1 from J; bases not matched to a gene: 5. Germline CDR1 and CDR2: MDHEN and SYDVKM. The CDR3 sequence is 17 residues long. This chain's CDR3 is CASSSGQGVSYNSPLHF. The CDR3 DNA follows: TGTGCCAGCAGTTCGGGACAGGGCGTTTCCTATAATTCACCCCTCCACTTT.

The CDR3 spells CASSRASRLGYTF. In DNA, the CDR3 is TGTGCCAGCAGTCGAGCGTCCCGTCTAGGCTACACCTTC. The chain has TRBV6-5 and TRBJ1-2, with D uncertain. Germline loops: CDR1 MNHEY, CDR2 SVGAGI. Trimming removed 5 bases at V and 8 bases at J, with 15 bases between. The CDR3 is 13 residues long.

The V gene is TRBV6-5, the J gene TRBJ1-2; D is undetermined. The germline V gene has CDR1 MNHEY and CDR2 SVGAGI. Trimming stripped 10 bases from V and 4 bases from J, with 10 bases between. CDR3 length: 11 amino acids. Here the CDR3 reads CATTAIYGYTF. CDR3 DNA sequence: TGTGCCACCACAGCGATCTATGGCTACACCTTC.

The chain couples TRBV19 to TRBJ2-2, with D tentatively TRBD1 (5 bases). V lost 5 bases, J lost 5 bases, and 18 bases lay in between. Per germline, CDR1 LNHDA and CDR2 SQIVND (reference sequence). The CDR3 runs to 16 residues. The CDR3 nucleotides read TGTGCCAGTAGTGTTCCTCGCAGGGTTCCGACCGGGGAGCTGTTTTTT. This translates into CASSVPRRVPTGELFF.

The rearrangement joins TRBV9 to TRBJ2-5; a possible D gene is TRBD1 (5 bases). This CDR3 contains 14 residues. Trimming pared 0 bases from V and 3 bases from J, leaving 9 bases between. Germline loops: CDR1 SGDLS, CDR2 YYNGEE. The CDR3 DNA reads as TGTGCCAGCAGCGTAGGGCAGGGTAAAGAGACCCAGTACTTC. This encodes CASSVGQGKETQYF.

The chain's CDR3 is CASSVDGHNEQFF. Written as DNA, the CDR3 is TGTGCCAGCAGCGTGGACGGACACAATGAGCAGTTCTTC. The rearrangement joins TRBV9 to TRBJ2-1; D is ambiguous. Trimming stripped 2 bases from V and 5 bases from J, with 8 bases between. Germline assignment: CDR1 SGDLS and CDR2 YYNGEE. The CDR3 runs 13 residues. Full variable domain (rest looked up from reference TRBV9 and TRBJ2-1): DSGVTQTPKHLITATGQRVTLRCSPRSGDLSVYWYQQSLDQGLQFLIQYYNGEERAKGNILERFSAQQFPDLHSELNLSSLELGDSALYFCASSVDGHNEQFFGPGTRLTVL.

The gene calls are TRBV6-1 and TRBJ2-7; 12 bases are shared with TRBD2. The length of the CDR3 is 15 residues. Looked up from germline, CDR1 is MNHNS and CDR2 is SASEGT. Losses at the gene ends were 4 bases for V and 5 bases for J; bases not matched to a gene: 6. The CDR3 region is CASSVLAGGPDEQYF. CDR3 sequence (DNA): TGTGCCAGCAGTGTCCTAGCGGGAGGGCCCGACGAGCAGTACTTC.

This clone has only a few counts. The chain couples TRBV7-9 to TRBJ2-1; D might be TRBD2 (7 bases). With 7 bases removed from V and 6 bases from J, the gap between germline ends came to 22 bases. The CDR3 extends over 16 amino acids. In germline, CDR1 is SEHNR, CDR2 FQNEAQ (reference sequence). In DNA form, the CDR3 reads TGTGCCAGCACCCTAGGGGGGGGCTCGGCTATCAATGAGCAGTTCTTC. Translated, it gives CASTLGGGSAINEQFF.

The DNA for the CDR3 is TGCGCCAGCAGCCCAAGTGCAGGGAGGAACACTGAAGCTTTCTTT. The encoded protein is CASSPSAGRNTEAFF. The rearrangement joins TRBV4-1 to TRBJ1-1; a weak D match, TRBD1 (5 bases). V was cut by 4 bases and J by 1 base, with 13 bases left in between. Per germline, CDR1 MGHRA and CDR2 YSYEKL. The CDR3 is 15 amino acids.

DNA for the CDR3: TGCGCCAGCAGCTTGACGGGGGTGGACAAAAACATTCAGTACTTC. Protein: CASSLTGVDKNIQYF. The rearrangement links TRBV5-1 to TRBJ2-4; a possible D gene is TRBD2 (6 bases). CDR3 size: 15 residues. The ends were cut back, 1 base at V and 3 bases at J, with 11 bases in the middle. In germline, CDR1 is SGHRS, CDR2 YFSETQ.

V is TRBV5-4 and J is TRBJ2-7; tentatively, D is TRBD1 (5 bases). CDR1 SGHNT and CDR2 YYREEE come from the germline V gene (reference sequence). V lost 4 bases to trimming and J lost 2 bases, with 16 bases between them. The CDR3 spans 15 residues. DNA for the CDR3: TGTGCCAGCAGCACCAACCTCAGGGTCCCCTACGAGCAGTACTTC. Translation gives CASSTNLRVPYEQYF.

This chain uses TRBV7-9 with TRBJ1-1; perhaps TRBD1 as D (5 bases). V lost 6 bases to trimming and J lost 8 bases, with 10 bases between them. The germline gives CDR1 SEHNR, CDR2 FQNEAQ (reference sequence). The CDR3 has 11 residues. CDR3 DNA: TGTGCCAGCAGGGCGAGGGGAGAAGCTTTCTTT. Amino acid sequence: CASRARGEAFF.

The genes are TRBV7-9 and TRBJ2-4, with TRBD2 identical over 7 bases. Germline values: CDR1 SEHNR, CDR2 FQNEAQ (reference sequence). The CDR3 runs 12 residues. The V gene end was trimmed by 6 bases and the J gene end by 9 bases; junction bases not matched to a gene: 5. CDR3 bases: TGTGCCAGCAGGGCTACGGGGGGCATTCAGTACTTC. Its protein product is CASRATGGIQYF.

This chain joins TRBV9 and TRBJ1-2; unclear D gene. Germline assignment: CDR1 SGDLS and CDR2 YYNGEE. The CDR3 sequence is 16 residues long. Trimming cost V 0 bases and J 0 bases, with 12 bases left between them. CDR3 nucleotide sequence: TGTGCCAGCAGCGTAGGGGTCCTCGGGGCTAACTATGGCTACACCTTC. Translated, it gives CASSVGVLGANYGYTF.

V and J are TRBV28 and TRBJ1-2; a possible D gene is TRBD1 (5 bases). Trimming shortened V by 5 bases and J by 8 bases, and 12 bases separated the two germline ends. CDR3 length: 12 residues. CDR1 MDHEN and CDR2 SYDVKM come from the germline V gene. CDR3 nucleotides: TGTGCCAGCAGTGACAGACTCAAGGGCTACACCTTC. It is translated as CASSDRLKGYTF.